The 25 T cell receptor beta chains below come from one sample, sequenced in a study of shared clonotypes between healthy human individuals (dated by TCRdb to the early 2020s). Libraries were prepared through the immunoSEQ multiplex PCR assay. Drawn from immuneACCESS, this table holds only the in-frame rearrangements with V and J called that TCRdb kept. Clones are partly lost; checked studies trace under half to an unresolved V gene and leave the rest unexplained. The sample records more than 2 million clones, over 85% of which are singletons. The ten largest clones take up approximately 1.2% of the sample. For the CD8 naive samples, CD45RO-negative cells were positively selected for CCR7, yielding a CD45RA+CCR7+ population from which TemRA cells were excluded. The sequenced material came from naive CD8+ T cells sorted from blood. Reading the label with the study, this specimen's cell subset or site is: CD45RA+CCR7+. Source of these receptors: a man aged 18 to 29 in good health.

The chain combines TRBV2 with TRBJ2-7, with 14 bases identical to TRBD2. V gave up 7 bases and J gave up 5 bases; unmatched junction bases: 10. CDR3 length: 16 amino acids. Germline assignment: CDR1 SNHLY and CDR2 FYNNEI. The CDR3 reads CASTGTSGSLGHEQYF. The DNA for the CDR3 is TGTGCCAGCACAGGGACTAGCGGGAGCTTAGGCCACGAGCAGTACTTC.

This clone appeared a single time. The V call is TRBV15, the J call TRBJ2-3; TRBD1 matches at 10 bases. Trimming cost V 8 bases and J 6 bases; bases outside gene matches: 8. The germline V gene encodes CDR1 LNHNV and CDR2 YYDKDF (reference sequence). The length of the CDR3 is 14 residues. The CDR3: CATEDRGSLDTQYF. CDR3 bases: TGTGCCACCGAGGACAGGGGGAGTCTGGATACGCAGTATTTT. The full variable domain, its missing parts supplied by reference TRBV15 and TRBJ2-3, is DAMVIQNPRYQVTQFGKPVTLSCSQTLNHNVMYWYQQKSSQAPKLLFHYYDKDFNNEADTPDNFQSRRPNTSFCFLDIRSPGLGDTAMYLCATEDRGSLDTQYFGPGTRLTVL.

The chain carries TRBV5-8 and TRBJ1-5; 8 nucleotides agree with TRBD1. This CDR3 spans 15 amino acids. Per the germline V gene, CDR1 is SGHTS and CDR2 is YDEGEE. V trimming: 4 bases; J trimming: 0 bases; junction bases outside the gene matches: 3. The CDR3 spells CASSLDRASNQPQHF. The CDR3 coding sequence is TGTGCCAGCAGCCTGGACAGGGCTAGCAATCAGCCCCAGCATTTT.

This clone has a single count. This chain joins TRBV15 and TRBJ2-7; TRBD1 might be the D (5 bases). V gave up 3 bases and J gave up 1 base, with 7 bases separating them. The CDR3 length is 13 residues. Germline V gene data show CDR1 as LNHNV and CDR2 as YYDKDF (reference sequence). CDR3 sequence: CATSRDMSYEQYF. DNA for the CDR3: TGTGCCACCAGCAGGGACATGTCCTACGAGCAGTACTTC.

The CDR3 coding sequence is TGCGCCAGTGCCACCGGGACACTTCCCTACGAGCAGTACTTC. It is translated as CASATGTLPYEQYF. The genes are TRBV10-2 and TRBJ2-7; possible D gene TRBD1, 6 bases. From germline, CDR1 is WSHSY and CDR2 SAAADI. The length of the CDR3 is 14 residues. V was trimmed by 9 bases and J by 2 bases, leaving 17 bases between them.

The chain uses TRBV29-1 and TRBJ2-7; D is possibly TRBD2 (5 bases). Looked up from germline, CDR1 is SQVTM and CDR2 is ANQGSEA. Trimming pared 3 bases from V and 2 bases from J, leaving 11 bases between. CDR3 length: 13 residues. The CDR3 region is CSVELDGAYEQYF. Here the CDR3 DNA reads TGCAGCGTTGAGTTAGACGGGGCCTACGAGCAGTACTTC.

Worth noting for this clone: This same CDR3 is encoded by further DNA sequences in the sample. This chain uses TRBV10-3 with TRBJ2-7; D possibly corresponds to TRBD2 (6 bases). The CDR3 has 13 residues. Deletions cut 9 bases from V and 0 bases from J, with 12 bases between. Germline assignment: CDR1 ENHRY and CDR2 SYGVKD. The CDR3 loop reads CAIRSGSSYEQYF. Here the CDR3 DNA reads TGTGCCATTCGTAGCGGCAGCTCCTACGAGCAGTACTTC.

V gene TRBV9 combines with J gene TRBJ2-2, with D unclear. Germline V CDR1 and CDR2: SGDLS, YYNGEE. The CDR3 has 14 amino acids. The V end lost 0 bases, the J end lost 4 bases, and 7 bases lay between the germline ends. The CDR3 sequence is CASSVAEPTGELFF. The CDR3 DNA sequence: TGTGCCAGCAGCGTAGCCGAACCCACCGGGGAGCTGTTTTTT.

This chain's CDR3 is CASRLADSYEQYF. Written as DNA, the CDR3 is TGCGCCAGCAGACTAGCGGACTCCTACGAGCAGTACTTC. The genes are TRBV5-1 and TRBJ2-7, with 8 bases that match TRBD2. CDR1 is SGHRS and CDR2 is YFSETQ in the germline V gene. The CDR3 spans 13 residues. V shed 5 bases, J shed 0 bases, and the junction held 1 base outside the gene matches.

V usage is TRBV5-6 and J usage is TRBJ1-3; perhaps TRBD1 as D (5 bases). CDR1 is SGHDT and CDR2 is YYEEEE in the germline V gene. CDR3 size: 15 residues. Trimming left V 2 bases short and J 2 bases short, with 11 bases between. CDR3 in amino acids: CASSFDPGPGNTIYF. The DNA of the CDR3 is TGTGCCAGCAGCTTTGACCCGGGACCTGGAAACACCATATATTTT.

The chain combines TRBV2 with TRBJ2-1; no definite D call. V was shortened by 4 bases and J by 4 bases, with 14 bases between the two germline ends. CDR1 is SNHLY and CDR2 is FYNNEI in the germline V gene. CDR3 size: 15 residues. The CDR3 spells CASSGQDATYNEQFF. The CDR3 DNA reads TGTGCCAGCAGTGGTCAGGATGCAACTTACAATGAGCAGTTCTTC.

About this clone: This specimen includes other DNA sequences encoding the same CDR3. The chain uses TRBV6-5 and TRBJ2-2, with D possibly called TRBD1 or TRBD2 (6 bases each). This CDR3 contains 14 residues. Germline V lookup: CDR1 MNHEY, CDR2 SVGAGI. Trimming removed 2 bases from V and 5 bases from J, with 9 bases in between. The CDR3 DNA is TGTGCCAGCAGTTACGGGGGGCCGACCGGGGAGCTGTTTTTT. It is translated as CASSYGGPTGELFF.

V gene TRBV5-6 combines with J gene TRBJ1-1; no clear D. Germline V CDR1 and CDR2: SGHDT, YYEEEE. CDR3 length: 12 residues. Trimming cost V 1 base and J 6 bases, with 7 bases left between them. The CDR3 reads CASSLIGSEAFF. For the CDR3, the DNA is TGTGCCAGCAGCTTGATCGGTTCTGAAGCTTTCTTT.

In this sample, this clone turned up once. The V call is TRBV9, the J call TRBJ2-5; 9 bases agree with TRBD2. V was pared by 4 bases and J by 5 bases, with 6 bases of the junction left unmatched. CDR1 is SGDLS and CDR2 is YYNGEE in the germline V gene. This CDR3 is built from 14 residues. CDR3 sequence (DNA): TGTGCCAGCAGCCCCTTAGCGGGAGATGAGACCCAGTACTTC. This encodes CASSPLAGDETQYF.

The chain couples TRBV5-6 to TRBJ1-2; 7 bases agree with TRBD1. CDR3 length: 17 residues. The trim removed 4 bases at V and 0 bases at J, leaving 12 bases unmatched. Germline V gene lookup returns CDR1 SGHDT and CDR2 YYEEEE. CDR3 in DNA: TGTGCCAGCAGCGGGGACAGCCTCATCTCAGCTAACTATGGCTACACCTTC. The encoded protein is CASSGDSLISANYGYTF.

The chain is built from TRBV5-1 and TRBJ2-7; TRBD2 matches 7 bases. The CDR3 has 15 residues. The V and J ends lost 4 bases and 3 bases, in that order; junction bases with no gene match: 10. Per germline, CDR1 SGHRS and CDR2 YFSETQ. The CDR3 loop is CASSMTIGTIYEQYF. In DNA, the CDR3 is TGCGCCAGCAGCATGACGATAGGGACTATCTACGAGCAGTACTTC.

The chain joins TRBV6-1 to TRBJ1-3; D is unresolved. The CDR3 length is 15 residues. The germline CDR1 and CDR2 sequences are MNHNS and SASEGT. V was cut by 3 bases and J by 3 bases, with 12 bases left in between. CDR3 residues: CASSDSGFNGNTIYF. The CDR3 DNA reads TGTGCCAGCAGTGACTCAGGCTTTAATGGAAACACCATATATTTT.

The chain is built from TRBV5-4 and TRBJ2-2; no clear D gene. Looked up from germline, CDR1 is SGHNT and CDR2 is YYREEE (reference sequence). Trimming removed 3 bases at V and 3 bases at J, with 6 bases between. The CDR3 contains 13 residues. CDR3 loop: CASSSAYTGELFF. The CDR3 nucleotides are TGTGCCAGCAGCTCGGCCTACACCGGGGAGCTGTTTTTT.

The chain uses TRBV4-1 and TRBJ2-3; D is possibly TRBD1 (6 bases). This CDR3 contains 16 residues. Between the trimmed V and J ends, which lost 1 base and 0 bases, there was a span of 11 bases. CDR1 is MGHRA and CDR2 is YSYEKL in the germline V gene. The chain's CDR3 is CASSQGTEFSTDTQYF. CDR3 DNA sequence: TGCGCCAGCAGCCAAGGGACAGAGTTTAGCACAGATACGCAGTATTTT.

Written as DNA, the CDR3 is TGCGCCAGCAGCCAAGAGTTATTGACCGCTTATGGCTACACCTTC. Translated: CASSQELLTAYGYTF. The rearrangement links TRBV4-3 to TRBJ1-2; D is uncertain. Trimming left V 0 bases short and J 5 bases short, with 13 bases between. This CDR3 comprises 15 residues. Germline V gene lookup returns CDR1 LGHNA and CDR2 YSLEER.

The rearrangement uses TRBV7-6 and TRBJ2-7; D uncertain. V was pared by 2 bases and J by 2 bases, with 19 bases between. This CDR3 comprises 17 residues. Germline V lookup: CDR1 SGHVS, CDR2 FNYEAQ. CDR3 residues: CASSLTAPRGGAYEQYF. The CDR3 nucleotides are TGTGCCAGCAGCTTAACAGCCCCCCGCGGTGGGGCCTACGAGCAGTACTTC.

The chain couples TRBV6-1 to TRBJ2-7, with D possibly TRBD1 on 5 matching bases. The CDR3 covers 13 residues. From germline, CDR1 is MNHNS and CDR2 SASEGT. V was pared by 6 bases and J by 2 bases, with 11 bases between. The CDR3 protein is CASSDSIAYEQYF. The CDR3 DNA reads as TGTGCCAGCAGCGACAGTATTGCCTACGAGCAGTACTTC.

The rearrangement links TRBV25-1 to TRBJ2-3, with D perhaps given as TRBD1 or TRBD2 (6 bases each). Germline-derived CDR1 and CDR2 are MGHDK and SYGVNS. Trimming removed 5 bases at V and 4 bases at J, with 16 bases between. There are 15 residues in the CDR3. For the CDR3, the DNA is TGTGCCAGCAGTACCAGGGGCTGGGAGGCAGATACGCAGTATTTT. Its translation: CASSTRGWEADTQYF.

Concerning this clone: In the same sample, other DNA sequences code for this CDR3. The chain couples TRBV10-1 to TRBJ2-7; 8 bases map to TRBD1. This CDR3 has 13 residues. V was clipped by 2 bases and J by 4 bases; unmatched bases: 1. Germline values: CDR1 WNHNN, CDR2 SYGVQD (reference sequence). The CDR3 DNA reads TGCGCCAGCAGTGAGGGACAGGGTTACGAGCAGTACTTC. This sequence encodes CASSEGQGYEQYF.

The chain couples TRBV15 to TRBJ2-7; D may correspond to TRBD1 or TRBD2 (5 bases each). V lost 0 bases to trimming and J lost 2 bases, with 23 bases between them. The length of the CDR3 is 19 residues. From germline, CDR1 is LNHNV and CDR2 YYDKDF (reference sequence). For the CDR3, the DNA is TGTGCCACCAGCAGAGATCTGAAGAGGGGATACCCCCCAGCCTACGAGCAGTACTTC. Its translation: CATSRDLKRGYPPAYEQYF.